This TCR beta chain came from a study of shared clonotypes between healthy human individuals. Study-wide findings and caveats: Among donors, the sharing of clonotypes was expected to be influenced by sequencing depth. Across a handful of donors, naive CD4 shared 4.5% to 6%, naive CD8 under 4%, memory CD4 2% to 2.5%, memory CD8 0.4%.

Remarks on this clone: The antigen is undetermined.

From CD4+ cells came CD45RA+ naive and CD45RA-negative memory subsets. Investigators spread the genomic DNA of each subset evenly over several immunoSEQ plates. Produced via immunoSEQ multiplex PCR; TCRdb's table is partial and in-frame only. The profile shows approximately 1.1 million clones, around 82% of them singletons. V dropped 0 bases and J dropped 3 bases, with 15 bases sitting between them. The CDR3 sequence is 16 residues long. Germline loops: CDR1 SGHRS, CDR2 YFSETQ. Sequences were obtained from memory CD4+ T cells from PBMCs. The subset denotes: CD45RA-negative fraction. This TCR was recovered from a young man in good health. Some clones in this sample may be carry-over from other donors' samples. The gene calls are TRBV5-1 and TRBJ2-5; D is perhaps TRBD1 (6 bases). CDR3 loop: CASSLAPGVGKETQYF. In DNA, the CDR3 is TGCGCCAGCAGCTTGGCCCCAGGGGTAGGGAAAGAGACCCAGTACTTC.